The entry below describes one T cell receptor beta chain. Its recognized antigen is unknown. No clone much larger than this one lies a single base away; base qualities are absent. This sample is drawn from a study of siplizumab effects on memory and regulatory T cells (dated by TCRdb to about 2019). With respect to the entire study: The effect of the anti-CD2 antibody siplizumab on alloreactive T-cell subsets was examined in allogeneic mixed lymphocyte reactions constructed from human PBMCs. The paper as a whole reports these results and caveats: The suppressive function of proliferating Tregs from siplizumab cultures was not functionally confirmed. Because sequences at frequencies below about 10^-5 were poorly captured, only a minor fraction of alloreactive clones could be mapped back to unstimulated subsets. Unstimulated naive T cells appeared more diverse than memory T cells, and naive cells seemed to contribute substantially to the alloresponse. Of the alloreactive CD4+ clones that could be mapped, the Treg-derived share averaged about 63% with siplizumab compared with 26.9% in control reactions. Siplizumab significantly reduced the cumulative frequency of alloreactive sequences traceable to unstimulated CD4+ memory T cells. About 80-96% of proliferating CD4+ or CD8+ clones could not be given a naive or memory phenotype.

The method was the immunoSEQ multiplex PCR assay. Each sample had 80,000 to 100,000 TCR templates assayed by the deep sequencing platform. Genomic DNA extracted from sorted T cells was the material used for TCRbeta CDR3 sequencing. On the authors' methods: The R programming language was used for clonal analysis of TCRbeta CDR3 data. Unstimulated samples were compared with post-reaction CFSE-low samples to define alloreactive CD4+ and CD8+ clones. By matching sequences to the repertoires of sorted unstimulated Treg and non-Treg cells, each alloreactive CD4+ clone was assigned a regulatory or non-regulatory origin. TCRdb carries this immuneACCESS record with in-frame sequences only. Its versions omit some clonotypes, under half of them owing to an unresolved V gene in the studies checked, with the rest unexplained. V and J calls and clone size follow that table, whereas D and trimming were derived from the DNA. The table for this sample lists thousands of clones; less than 75% of them were counted only once. Together, the top ten hold 15% of the sample.

In three donor pairs, further sequencing was done on unstimulated CD8+ naive, CD4+ memory, CD8+ TEMRA, CD4+ naive and CD8+ effector memory subsets. Sorted unstimulated T cells and proliferating T cells recovered from mixed lymphocyte reactions underwent TCRbeta CDR3 sequencing. Fresh whole blood from fewer than twelve HLA-typed healthy donors was used to isolate PBMCs. Spanning cysteine to phenylalanine, the CDR3 consists of 14 amino acids. The read is trimmed to its CDR3 DNA, 42 bases read in frame from base 1. From the germline V gene, CDR1 is MNHNS and CDR2 is SASEGT. Unmatched junction bases come to 5, with V trimmed by 5 bases and J by 5 bases.

The receptor's source is a human donor in good health. Sequences were obtained from effector memory CD8+ T cells sorted from blood. The label giving this sample's cell subset or site can be read as: unstimulated CD8+ effector memory T cells. Recombination connected TRBV6-1 to TRBJ2-2, and 7 junction bases match TRBD2. The CDR3 here reads CASSLGGETGELFF. The DNA reads TGTGCCAGCAGTCTTGGGGGGGAGACCGGGGAGCTGTTTTTT.